This T cell receptor beta chain was sequenced in a study of T cells in severe cutaneous drug reactions. The CDR3 is made up of 13 amino acids. In germline, CDR1 is MNHEY, CDR2 SMNVEV (reference sequence). Carbamazepine had induced Stevens-Johnson syndrome or toxic epidermal necrolysis in the sequenced donors. TCR subtype-specific primers in iRepertoire multiplex PCR prepared libraries for bulk and single-cell sequencing. TCRdb reanalyzed the multiplex PCR reads, giving one entry per CDR3 protein sequence and no DNA. This table lists around 8,000 distinct CDR3 sequences. The sample comprised cells from a skin blister. The TCR sequence derives from a human donor with a severe cutaneous adverse drug reaction. The chain uses TRBV27 and TRBJ1-2; absent DNA, TCRdb's TRBD1 call cannot be checked. Here the CDR3 reads CASSWGAGYGYTF.